These 24 T cell receptor beta chains originate from one sample sequenced in a study of shared clonotypes between healthy human individuals. Assay used: immunoSEQ multiplex PCR; TCRdb lists only in-frame clones, some missing. The sample records fewer than 200,000 clones, 65% to 80% being singletons. The sequenced sample consisted of memory CD4+ T cells sorted from blood. The subset was: CD45RA-negative fraction. Receptors were obtained from a man aged 30 to 39 in good health.

Notes on this clone: This sample includes further DNA sequences coding for the same CDR3. The chain uses TRBV5-1 and TRBJ2-6; D gene ambiguous. This CDR3 comprises 15 residues. Germline values: CDR1 SGHRS, CDR2 YFSETQ. V dropped 8 bases and J dropped 0 bases, with 12 bases sitting between them. The CDR3 nucleotides read TGCGCCAGTAGCAGGATGGCCTCTGGGGCCAACGTCCTGACTTTC. It translates to CASSRMASGANVLTF.

V and J are TRBV6-1 and TRBJ2-5, with D perhaps TRBD2 (5 bases). Germline-derived CDR1 and CDR2 are MNHNS and SASEGT. Deletions cut 5 bases from V and 1 base from J, with 8 bases between. The CDR3 has 13 amino acids. CDR3 amino acids: CASSLAAQETQYF. CDR3 DNA: TGTGCCAGCAGTCTAGCTGCCCAAGAGACCCAGTACTTC.

This clone was picked up a small number of times. The genes are TRBV7-8 and TRBJ2-7; D not certain. Germline-derived CDR1 and CDR2 are SGHVS and FQNEAQ. Trimming pared 3 bases from V and 1 base from J, leaving 7 bases between. The CDR3 covers 13 residues. The CDR3 DNA reads as TGTGCCAGCAGCTTCCCCGCATCCTACGAGCAGTACTTC. Residues: CASSFPASYEQYF.

This clone was observed many times. V is TRBV10-1 and J is TRBJ2-7; TRBD2 matches at 10 bases. The V segment lost 4 bases and the J segment 3 bases; nucleotides outside the gene matches: 6. CDR3 length equals 15 residues. In germline, CDR1 is WNHNN, CDR2 SYGVQD (reference sequence). In nucleotides, the CDR3 is TGCGCCAGCAGTGGAAAATCTAGCGGGAGCTACGAGCAGTACTTC. Amino acid sequence: CASSGKSSGSYEQYF.

V and J are TRBV7-3 and TRBJ2-5, with D maybe TRBD2 (5 bases). The CDR3 contains 13 residues. Looked up from germline, CDR1 is SGHTA and CDR2 is FQGTGA. V gave up 5 bases and J gave up 5 bases, with 12 bases separating them. The CDR3 DNA is TGTGCCAGCAGCCCGGGGAGTGGGGAGACCCAGTACTTC. Residues: CASSPGSGETQYF.

V and J are TRBV11-3 and TRBJ2-3; D gene uncertain. Per germline, CDR1 SGHNT and CDR2 YENEEA. Trimming left V 7 bases short and J 0 bases short, with 11 bases between. The CDR3 loop spans 14 amino acids. CDR3 sequence (DNA): TGTGCCAGCACCTCCTTCGGCAGCACAGATACGCAGTATTTT. Protein: CASTSFGSTDTQYF.

The rearrangement joins TRBV6-5 to TRBJ2-7, with a tentative D call TRBD1 (6 bases). CDR3 length: 14 amino acids. The V end lost 6 bases, the J end lost 2 bases, and 14 bases lay between the germline ends. Germline V gives CDR1 MNHEY, CDR2 SVGAGI. CDR3 protein: CASRQAPGAYEQYF. Here the CDR3 DNA reads TGTGCCAGCAGGCAGGCACCAGGGGCCTACGAGCAGTACTTC.

The V and J genes are TRBV27 and TRBJ2-3; D gene ambiguous. Germline CDR1 reads MNHEY; CDR2 reads SMNVEV (reference sequence). This CDR3 has 12 amino acids. Trimming cost V 6 bases and J 2 bases, with 6 bases left between them. In nucleotides, the CDR3 is TGTGCCAGCAGCCTGAACACAGATACGCAGTATTTT. Translation gives CASSLNTDTQYF.

V and J are TRBV27 and TRBJ2-7; 10 bases line up with TRBD2. The germline CDR1 and CDR2 sequences are MNHEY and SMNVEV (reference sequence). V trimming: 4 bases; J trimming: 3 bases; junction bases outside the gene matches: 3. The CDR3 totals 14 residues. The CDR3 bases are TGTGCCAGCAGTTCACTAGCGGGGTTCTACGAGCAGTACTTC. It yields the protein CASSSLAGFYEQYF.

The V call is TRBV2, the J call TRBJ2-3, with TRBD2 identical over 11 bases. The V gene end was trimmed by 6 bases and the J gene end by 9 bases; junction bases not matched to a gene: 8. This CDR3 region has 14 residues. From germline, CDR1 is SNHLY and CDR2 FYNNEI. CDR3 residues: CASSAGTSGGTQYF. As DNA, the CDR3 is TGTGCCAGCAGCGCCGGGACTAGCGGAGGCACGCAGTATTTT.

This clone was counted only a few times. The CDR3: CASIPGAEANGYTF. The CDR3 region has the DNA TGTGCCAGCATCCCAGGGGCGGAGGCGAATGGCTACACCTTC. The chain has TRBV28 and TRBJ1-2, with D maybe TRBD1 (6 bases). The CDR3 covers 14 residues. Germline V lookup: CDR1 MDHEN, CDR2 SYDVKM. With 7 bases removed from V and 6 bases from J, the gap between germline ends came to 18 bases.

This clone was counted only a few times. The rearrangement joins TRBV19 to TRBJ1-2; D remains unclear. CDR3 size: 13 residues. V gave up 3 bases and J gave up 2 bases, with 7 bases separating them. Germline V lookup: CDR1 LNHDA, CDR2 SQIVND (reference sequence). The CDR3 protein is CASSIKSNYGYTF. Written as DNA, the CDR3 is TGTGCCAGTAGTATTAAGTCGAACTATGGCTACACCTTC.

This chain joins TRBV10-3 and TRBJ1-1; possible D gene TRBD1, 6 bases. CDR1 and CDR2 (germline): ENHRY, SYGVKD. Between the trimmed V and J ends, which lost 5 bases and 0 bases, there was a span of 10 bases. The CDR3 has 14 residues. CDR3 region: CAISKTGMNTEAFF. CDR3 coding DNA: TGTGCCATCAGTAAAACAGGGATGAACACTGAAGCTTTCTTT.

The chain employs TRBV19 and TRBJ1-1, with 7 bases lining up with TRBD1. CDR1 is LNHDA and CDR2 is SQIVND in the germline V gene (reference sequence). J gave up 1 base and V 9 bases, and 8 bases lay outside the gene matches. There are 14 residues in the CDR3. The CDR3 sequence is CASNRGLRNTEAFF. CDR3 sequence (DNA): TGTGCCAGCAACAGGGGCCTCAGGAACACTGAAGCTTTCTTT.

The chain recombines TRBV23-1 with TRBJ1-5, with D hard to call. TRBV23-1 belongs to the ORF category, with a function that is uncertain. The CDR3 has 14 residues. The V end lost 4 bases, the J end lost 6 bases, and 13 bases lay between the germline ends. CDR3 coding DNA: TGCGCCAGCAGTCCGGCAGCATCCGGTCAGCCCCAGCATTTT. Protein sequence: CASSPAASGQPQHF.

V gene TRBV9 combines with J gene TRBJ2-2, with 7 nucleotides matching TRBD1. CDR3 size: 18 residues. V trimming: 0 bases; J trimming: 4 bases; junction bases outside the gene matches: 12. From germline, CDR1 is SGDLS and CDR2 YYNGEE. In nucleotides, the CDR3 is TGTGCCAGCAGCGTAGGGTTAGCCGGACAGGTAATCACCGGGGAGCTGTTTTTT. Translation: CASSVGLAGQVITGELFF. The full variable domain, with the rest looked up from reference TRBV9 and TRBJ2-2, is DSGVTQTPKHLITATGQRVTLRCSPRSGDLSVYWYQQSLDQGLQFLIQYYNGEERAKGNILERFSAQQFPDLHSELNLSSLELGDSALYFCASSVGLAGQVITGELFFGEGSRLTVL.

This chain connects TRBV2 to TRBJ2-3; the D gene is possibly TRBD2 (6 bases). Trimming took 6 bases from V and 0 from J, leaving 7 bases between them. Germline lookup yields CDR1 SNHLY and CDR2 FYNNEI. The CDR3 extends over 13 amino acids. The CDR3: CASRGTSTDTQYF. In DNA form, the CDR3 reads TGTGCCAGCAGGGGGACTAGCACAGATACGCAGTATTTT.

Worth noting for this clone: The same CDR3 also results from other DNA sequences found in this sample. The V call is TRBV27, the J call TRBJ1-1; 11 bases map to TRBD1. The CDR3 is 14 residues long. CDR1 MNHEY and CDR2 SMNVEV come from the germline V gene (reference sequence). With V trimmed by 2 bases and J by 4 bases, 0 bases remained unmatched. The CDR3 nucleotides read TGTGCCAGCAGTTTAGGGACAGGGGGCACTGAAGCTTTCTTT. As protein: CASSLGTGGTEAFF.

This clone appeared a few times. The chain has TRBV19 and TRBJ1-2; D is uncertain. The CDR3 runs 15 residues. Germline V gene data show CDR1 as LNHDA and CDR2 as SQIVND (reference sequence). V was pared by 7 bases and J by 5 bases, with 20 bases between. The CDR3 bases are TGTGCCAGTACCGCTTCTCCGGGGATAACTTATGGCTACACCTTC. This encodes CASTASPGITYGYTF.

The gene calls are TRBV1 and TRBJ2-3; the listed D gene, TRBD2, was not tested against the DNA. TRBV1 constitutes a pseudogene. The CDR3 has 19 amino acids. The CDR3 coding sequence is TGCACCAGCAGCCAAGAGCGTCACTCGGGCGGGAGGGTGGCAGATACGCAGTATTTT. Encoded protein: CTSSQERHSGGRVADTQYF.

The CDR3 protein is CSVGKGSNYGYTF. DNA of the CDR3: TGCAGCGTTGGGAAGGGATCAAACTATGGCTACACCTTC. V usage is TRBV29-1 and J usage is TRBJ1-2; D not certain. Germline CDR1 is SQVTM and CDR2 is ANQGSEA. V gave up 4 bases and J gave up 2 bases, with 11 bases separating them. This CDR3 has 13 residues.

This chain uses TRBV7-2 with TRBJ1-4, with D maybe TRBD1 (6 bases). Germline CDR1 reads SGHTA; CDR2 reads FQGNSA. The ends were cut back, 3 bases at V and 4 bases at J, with 12 bases in the middle. CDR3 length: 15 amino acids. In DNA, the CDR3 is TGTGCCAGCAGCTTCTCCGGGACAAGTAATGAAAAACTGTTTTTT. It is translated as CASSFSGTSNEKLFF. Based on the CDR3 plus reference TRBV7-2 and TRBJ1-4, the full variable domain is GAGVSQSPSNKVTEKGKDVELRCDPISGHTALYWYRQSLGQGLEFLIYFQGNSAPDKSGLPSDRFSAERTGGSVSTLTIQRTQQEDSAVYLCASSFSGTSNEKLFFGSGTQLSVL.

This clone has just a few counts. The rearrangement uses TRBV25-1 and TRBJ2-1, with a weak D call TRBD2 (6 bases). Per germline, CDR1 MGHDK and CDR2 SYGVNS. Trimming took off 3 bases at V and 5 bases at J, with 20 bases between the two ends. The CDR3 extends over 17 amino acids. CDR3 sequence reads: CASSDRDSGLINNEQFF. The CDR3 DNA follows: TGTGCCAGCAGTGACAGGGATAGCGGATTAATCAACAATGAGCAGTTCTTC.

The table lists this clone with many counts. The CDR3: CASTTFWGRNTNYGYTF. CDR3 in DNA: TGTGCCAGCACCACTTTTTGGGGCAGGAACACTAACTATGGCTACACCTTC. The rearrangement links TRBV7-2 to TRBJ1-2; tentative D call: TRBD1 (5 bases). This CDR3 spans 17 amino acids. Germline CDR1 reads SGHTA; CDR2 reads FQGNSA. The germline V and J ends were trimmed by 7 bases and 0 bases, with 21 bases remaining between them.